This T cell receptor beta chain comes out of a study of shared clonotypes between healthy human individuals. This CDR3 is built from 15 residues. The V and J ends lost 4 bases and 4 bases, in that order; junction bases with no gene match: 7. The V gene's germline CDR1 is KGHSH and CDR2 LQKENI. It was about 190 ng DNA, approximately 28,000 T cell genomes, that sorted-subset replicate PCRs used. Here immunoSEQ multiplex PCR was the method, and the copy in TCRdb shows in-frame clones only, minus some. Among about 1.5 million clones, around 97% were seen once, and the ten largest hold more than 0.9%. This chain connects TRBV18 to TRBJ1-1, with 9 bases that match TRBD1. This receptor was identified in a man aged 25-40 years in good health. The source material was naive CD4+ T cells sorted from blood. The subset here: CD45RA+ positively selected. The CDR3 is CASSLKQGAGTEAFF. DNA for the CDR3: TGTGCCAGCTCACTAAAACAGGGGGCAGGCACTGAAGCTTTCTTT.